This T cell receptor (beta chain) was found in a study of T cell changes during pregnancy in multiple sclerosis. Of note for this clone: A junction boundary mismatches the germline segment, possibly from a read error.

The CDR3 is 16 residues long. CDR1 KGHSH and CDR2 LQKENI come from the germline V gene. TCRdb's copy holds only in-frame clones and misses some; the assay was immunoSEQ multiplex PCR. The data show about 28,000 clones, approximately 86% seen once. The chain uses TRBV18 and TRBJ2-5; maybe TRBD2 (5 bases). This sample comprised CD4+ T cells from peripheral blood mononuclear cells, obtained in the first trimester of pregnancy. This sequence was found in a female donor in good health, enrolled as a control in a pregnancy study. The CDR3 nucleotides are TGTGCCGGCTCACCATTGAGTAGGGCGACGGGGGAGACCCAGTACTTC. Amino acids: CAGSPLSRATGETQYF.